This T cell receptor beta chain appears in the sequencing data of a study of blood T cell repertoires in COVID-19. Data came from immunoSEQ multiplex PCR; TCRdb stores just in-frame clones and leaves some out. The table lists roughly 250,000 clones, approximately 79% of them singletons, with under 5.5% in the top ten. The CDR3 sequence is 14 residues long. V lost 6 bases and J lost 2; bases outside the gene matches: 7. Germline values: CDR1 MNHEY, CDR2 SVGEGT. This TCR derives from a woman aged 80 or older with active or convalescent COVID-19. The sample was peripheral blood. The V gene is TRBV6-2 or TRBV6-3, the J gene TRBJ2-7, with 7 bases that match TRBD1. The CDR3 is CASSHTGDAYEQYF. CDR3 in DNA: TGTGCCAGCAGCCATACAGGGGACGCCTACGAGCAGTACTTC.